This T cell receptor (beta chain) comes out of a study of OX40 agonist ivuxolimab in advanced cancers. TCRdb keeps only in-frame clones here, not all; method: immunoSEQ multiplex PCR. The table lists 68,000 or so clones, more than 70% of them singletons, with approximately 2.1% in the top ten. The study's findings and limits: Patients with a partial response at 0.1-3.0 mg/kg had among the lowest clonal expansion.

The V end lost 3 bases, the J end lost 7 bases, and 15 bases lay between the germline ends. Looked up from germline, CDR1 is SQVTM and CDR2 is ANQGSEA. This CDR3 comprises 13 residues. This clone has a handful of counts. Its target is unknown. The gene calls are TRBV29-1 and TRBJ1-2; D uncertain. This specimen was CD4+ or CD8+ T cells sorted from blood, taken in a trial of the OX40 agonist ivuxolimab. The receptor was derived from an adult with an advanced solid tumor such as melanoma, head and neck, liver or kidney cancer. For the CDR3, the DNA is TGCAGCGTTGATAGAGTACGGCCCCCTGGCTACACCTTC. Its translation is CSVDRVRPPGYTF.